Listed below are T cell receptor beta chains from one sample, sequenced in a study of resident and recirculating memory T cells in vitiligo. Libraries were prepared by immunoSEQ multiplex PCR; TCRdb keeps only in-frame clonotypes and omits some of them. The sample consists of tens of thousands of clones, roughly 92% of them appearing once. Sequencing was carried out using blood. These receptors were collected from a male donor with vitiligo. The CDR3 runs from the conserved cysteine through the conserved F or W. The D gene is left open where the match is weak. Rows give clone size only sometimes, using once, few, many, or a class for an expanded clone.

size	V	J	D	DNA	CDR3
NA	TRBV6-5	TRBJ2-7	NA	TGTGCCAGCAGTTACTCGGCCAGGGACTACGAGCAGTACTTC	CASSYSARDYEQYF
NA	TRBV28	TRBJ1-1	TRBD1	TGTGCCAGCAGCCCAGGGGGGACAATTAACACTGAAGCTTTCTTT	CASSPGGTINTEAFF
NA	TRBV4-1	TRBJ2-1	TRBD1	TGCGCCAGCAGCCAGGACAGGGGGAAAGAGCAGTTCTTC	CASSQDRGKEQFF
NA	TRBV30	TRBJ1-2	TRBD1	TGTGCCTGGAGTACCCGGGACAGGGTAAAAGGCTACACCTTC	CAWSTRDRVKGYTF
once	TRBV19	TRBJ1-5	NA	TGTGCCAGTAGTCTGGAGGGATTTCAGCCCCAGCATTTT	CASSLEGFQPQHF
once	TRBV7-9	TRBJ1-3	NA	TGTGCCAGCAGCTTAGACCGGGGAGACACCATATATTTT	CASSLDRGDTIYF
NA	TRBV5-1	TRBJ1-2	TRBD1	TGCGCCAGCAGCTTGGAGGGACAGGGGGTTGAGGGCTACACCTTC	CASSLEGQGVEGYTF
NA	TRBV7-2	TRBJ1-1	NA	TGTGCCAGCAGCTTACAGCTCCGGGATGAAGCTTTCTTT	CASSLQLRDEAFF
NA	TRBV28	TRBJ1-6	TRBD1	TGTGCCAGCAGTCCAAGGGACAGGGGCTATAATTCACCCCTCCACTTT	CASSPRDRGYNSPLHF
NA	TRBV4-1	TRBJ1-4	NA	TGCGCCAGCAGCCAAGGATTGCGACGCCCGACAGCTAATGTTGCACTGTTTTTT	CASSQGLRRPTANVALFF
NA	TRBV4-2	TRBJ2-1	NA	TGTGCCAGCAGCCAAGTTTTGCGGGACAGTTACAATGAGCAGTTCTTC	CASSQVLRDSYNEQFF
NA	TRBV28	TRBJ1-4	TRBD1	TGTGCCAGCACCACGACAGGGGAGAATGAAAAACTGTTTTTT	CASTTTGENEKLFF
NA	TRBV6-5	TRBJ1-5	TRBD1	TGTGCCAGCAGTTCGTACAGGGGAGCGGATCAGCCCCAGCATTTT	CASSSYRGADQPQHF
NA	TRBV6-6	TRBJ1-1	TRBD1	TGTGCCAGCAGTGGGGGACAGAGCATGAACACTGAAGCTTTCTTT	CASSGGQSMNTEAFF
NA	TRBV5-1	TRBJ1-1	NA	TGCGCCAGCAGCTTGTTCGCAAGTCCAGGCAGGAACACTGAAGCTTTCTTT	CASSLFASPGRNTEAFF
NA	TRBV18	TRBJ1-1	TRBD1	TGTGCCAGCTCATCGGGACAGGGGGCGATTGAAGCTTTCTTT	CASSSGQGAIEAFF
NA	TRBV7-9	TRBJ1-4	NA	TGTGCCAGCAGCTTAGGGGCAGGGGCAGGGGAAAAACTGTTTTTT	CASSLGAGAGEKLFF
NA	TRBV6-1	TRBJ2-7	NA	TGTGCCAGCAGTTGGACAGATGAGCAGTACTTC	CASSWTDEQYF
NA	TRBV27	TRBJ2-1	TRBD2	TGTGCCAGCAGCCCCTTAGCGGGGGGGACCCGCAATGAGCAGTTCTTC	CASSPLAGGTRNEQFF
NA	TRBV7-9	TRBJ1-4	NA	TGTGCCAGCACCCCAGGGCCCAGGGATGAAAAACTGTTTTTT	CASTPGPRDEKLFF
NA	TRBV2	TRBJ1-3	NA	TGTGCCAGCAAATCCCGGACAGACTCTGGAAACACCATATATTTT	CASKSRTDSGNTIYF
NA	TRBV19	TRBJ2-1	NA	TGTGCCAGTAGTAGTTCGGGGAACTCCTACAATGAGCAGTTCTTC	CASSSSGNSYNEQFF
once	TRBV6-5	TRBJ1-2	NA	TGTGCCAGCATGAGTAACTATGGCTACACCTTC	CASMSNYGYTF
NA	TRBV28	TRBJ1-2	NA	TGTGCCAGCAGTTTCGCGGGATCTGGCTACACCTTC	CASSFAGSGYTF
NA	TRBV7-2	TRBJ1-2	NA	TGTGCCAGCAGCCCACAGGGACCAAAGGATGGCTACACCTTC	CASSPQGPKDGYTF
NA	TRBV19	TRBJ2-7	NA	TGTGCCAGTAGTAGTGGGCCAGGGGCCTACGAGCAGTACTTC	CASSSGPGAYEQYF
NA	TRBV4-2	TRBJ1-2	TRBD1	TGTGCCGGAGCGCCGGAGGACAGGGGACGCTTCGGCTATGGCTACACCTTC	CAGAPEDRGRFGYGYTF
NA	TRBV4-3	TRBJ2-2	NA	TGCGCCAGCAGCCAAACAGGGTCCGGGGAGCTGTTTTTT	CASSQTGSGELFF
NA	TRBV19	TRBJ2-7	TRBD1	TGTGCCAGTAGTCCCGGGACAGGGAACTACGAGCAGTACTTC	CASSPGTGNYEQYF
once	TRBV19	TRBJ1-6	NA	TGTGCCAGTAGTACCCAGGGGTCTAATTCACCCCTCCACTTT	CASSTQGSNSPLHF
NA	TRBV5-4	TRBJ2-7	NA	TGTGCCAGCAGCGATAAGGCGGGGTTAATCTTCGAGCAGTACTTC	CASSDKAGLIFEQYF
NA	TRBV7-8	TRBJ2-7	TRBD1	TGTGCCAGCAGCTTAGGCCGGGACAGCATCTCCTACGAGCAGTACTTC	CASSLGRDSISYEQYF
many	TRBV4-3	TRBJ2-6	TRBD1	TGCGCCAGCAGCCAAGGACAGGGTGAGGCCAACGTCCTGACTTTC	CASSQGQGEANVLTF
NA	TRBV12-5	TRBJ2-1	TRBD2	TGTGCTAGTGCCGGGGGTAGCGGGGGGGCCTATGAGCAGTTCTTC	CASAGGSGGAYEQFF
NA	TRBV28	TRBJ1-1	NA	TGTGCCAGCAGTTTACCGGGGGTTGGGACTGAAGCTTTCTTT	CASSLPGVGTEAFF
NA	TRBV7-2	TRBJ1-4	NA	TGTGCCAGCAGCTTAGAGTTGAGAGGGGAAAAACTGTTTTTT	CASSLELRGEKLFF
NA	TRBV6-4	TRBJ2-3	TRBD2	TGTGCCAGCAGTGCCCTAGCGGGGGCCGGCACAGATACGCAGTATTTT	CASSALAGAGTDTQYF
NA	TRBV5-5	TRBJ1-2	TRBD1	TGTGCCAGCAGCTTGCAGGCAGGGGGTAACTATGGCTACACCTTC	CASSLQAGGNYGYTF
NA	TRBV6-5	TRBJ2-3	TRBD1	TGTGCCAGCAGAGGACAGGGCAATACGCAGTATTTT	CASRGQGNTQYF
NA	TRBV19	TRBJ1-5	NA	TGTGCCAGTAGGCCCCAGGGGAGCAATCAGCCCCAGCATTTT	CASRPQGSNQPQHF
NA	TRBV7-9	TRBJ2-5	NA	TGTGCCAGCAGCTTAGCGGTGGCAGACCAAGAGACCCAGTACTTC	CASSLAVADQETQYF